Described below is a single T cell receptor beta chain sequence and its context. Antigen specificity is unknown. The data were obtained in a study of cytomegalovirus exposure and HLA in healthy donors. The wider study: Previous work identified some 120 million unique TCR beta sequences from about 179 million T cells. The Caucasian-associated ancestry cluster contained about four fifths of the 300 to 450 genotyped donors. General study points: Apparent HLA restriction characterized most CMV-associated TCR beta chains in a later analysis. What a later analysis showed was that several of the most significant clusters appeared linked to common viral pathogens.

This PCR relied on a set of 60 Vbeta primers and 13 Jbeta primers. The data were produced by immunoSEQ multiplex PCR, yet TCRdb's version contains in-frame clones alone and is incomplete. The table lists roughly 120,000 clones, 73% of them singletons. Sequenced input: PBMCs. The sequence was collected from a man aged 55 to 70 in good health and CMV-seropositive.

CDR3 loop: CASSASGGEDPFGNTIYF. The CDR3, as DNA: TGTGCCAGCAGCGCCAGCGGGGGTGAGGATCCCTTTGGAAACACCATATATTTT. The genes are TRBV11-3 and TRBJ1-3; the D gene is possibly TRBD1 (5 bases). CDR3 length: 18 residues. Looked up from germline, CDR1 is SGHNT and CDR2 is YENEEA. V was cut by 5 bases and J by 3 bases, with 23 bases left in between. The whole variable domain, remainder taken from reference TRBV11-3 and TRBJ1-3, is EAGVVQSPRYKIIEKKQPVAFWCNPISGHNTLYWYLQNLGQGPELLIRYENEEAVDDSQLPKDRFSAERLKGVDSTLKIQPAELGDSAVYLCASSASGGEDPFGNTIYFGEGSWLTVV.